This TCR beta chain was sequenced for a study of T cells in Graves' hyperthyroidism and ophthalmopathy. Amplified TCR beta CDR3 regions came from RNA transcripts. With the HTBI primer set, the TCR CDR3 went through a first round of RT-PCR. TCRdb reprocessed the multiplex PCR reads with MiXCR, giving one entry per CDR3 protein. The data show roughly 500,000 distinct CDR3 sequences, about 43% seen once. Germline V gene lookup returns CDR1 MGHDK and CDR2 SYGVNS. The V end was cut by 4 bases, the J end by 2 bases, with 15 bases between. CDR3 length: 16 residues. This chain connects TRBV25-1 to TRBJ1-5; the D gene is possibly TRBD1 (5 bases). The source material was peripheral blood or thyroid tissue (not recorded which). The sequence was obtained from an adult woman with Graves' disease, either hyperthyroidism or ophthalmopathy (not recorded which). Written as DNA, the CDR3 is TGTGCCAGCAGTGCTAGGGGTCTTTTTGGCAATCAGCCCCAGCATTTT. Protein product: CASSARGLFGNQPQHF.